The clone carrying this T cell receptor (beta chain) has a count of ten or more. The antigen is unknown. Its ends do not fully match the called genes, so a read error is possible. TCRdb re-called the reads through MiXCR, storing one row per CDR3 protein. The repertoire consists of a few hundred thousand distinct CDR3 sequences, with more than 8% occurring once and the leading ten covering approximately 4.5%. This specimen belongs to a study of T cell repertoires in cytomegalovirus infection. Study summary: Public TCR beta signature analysis indicated the presence of both CMV infection and matching HLA type.

Regarding the study as a whole: The study found HLA-C-restricted CMV-specific TCR beta clonotypes dominating the ex vivo response. Individuals carrying CMV plus the relevant HLA were identified by cumulative frequency of public TCR beta families.

Germline V CDR1 and CDR2: SGHVS, FQNEAQ. The CDR3 totals 11 residues. The rearrangement joins TRBV7-8 to TRBJ2-1; D is perhaps TRBD1 or TRBD2 (5 bases each). The receptor comes from a human donor in good health (CMV status not recorded). Some clones in this sample may be carry-over from other donors' samples. Material for sequencing was PBMCs. The CDR3 sequence: CASSGWGSQGF. The CDR3 DNA sequence: TGTGCCAGCAGCGGTTGGGGGAGTCAGGGTTTC. The full variable domain, its missing parts supplied by reference TRBV7-8 and TRBJ2-1, is GAGVSQSPRYKVAKRGQDVALRCDPISGHVSLFWYQQALGQGPEFLTYFQNEAQLDKSGLPSDRFFAERPEGSVSTLKIQRTQQEDSAVYLCASSGWGSQGFGPGTRLTVL.